This T cell receptor beta chain was sequenced for a study of blood T cells in healthy people across ages. A second roughly 6 to 12 cycle PCR used barcoded and J-beta primers. TCRdb ran MiXCR on the 5' RACE reads and lists one entry per CDR3 protein. Here the sample spans hundreds of thousands of distinct CDR3 sequences, 20% to 25% being singletons. The receptor's source is a man between 65 and 80 years old in good health. The sample comprised blood.

CDR3 sequence (DNA): TGTGCCAGCAGCCCTTCCCGACATCGCTGGGGAAACACCATATATTTT. This sequence encodes CASSPSRHRWGNTIYF. The chain is built from TRBV12-3 or TRBV12-4 and TRBJ1-3, with D uncertain. This CDR3 has 16 amino acids. V gave up 6 bases and J gave up 4 bases, with 19 bases separating them.